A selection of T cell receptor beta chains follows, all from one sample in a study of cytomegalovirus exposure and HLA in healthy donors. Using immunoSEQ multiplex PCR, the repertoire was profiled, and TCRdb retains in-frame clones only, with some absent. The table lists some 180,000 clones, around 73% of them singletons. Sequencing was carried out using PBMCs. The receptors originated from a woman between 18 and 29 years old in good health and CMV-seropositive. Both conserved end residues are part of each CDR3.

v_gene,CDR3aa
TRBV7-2,CASSLGDRGVSPLHF
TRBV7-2,CASSSLLLGEETQYF
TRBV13,CASSSRASGLSYNEQFF
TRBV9,CASSGTENEKLFF
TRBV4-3,CASSHGTGGGGYTF
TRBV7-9,CASSYLTSNEQFF
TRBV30,CAWLNNEKLFF
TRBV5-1,CASSLESGTQYF
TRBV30,CACVFREYNSPLHF
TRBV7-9,CASSLVTGRAVQYF
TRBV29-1,CSVDRGNTEAFF
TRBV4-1,CASSQDIPGGTKNTEAFF
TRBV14,CASSPFFREGSTEAFF
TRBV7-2,CASSSDRGVGEQYF
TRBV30,CAWSVAQGAYEQYF
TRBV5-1,CASSPGGGSNQPQHF
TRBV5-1,CASSYGTSGGAGGTDTQYF
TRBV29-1,CSVEGGGSGANVLTF
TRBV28,CASSLGRPSSGNTIYF